The rows below give T cell receptor beta chains drawn from one sample of a study of CD8+ T cells in alopecia areata. This table comes from immunoSEQ multiplex PCR, and its TCRdb copy is limited to in-frame clones, with some not included. The sample has roughly 200,000 clones, roughly 62% seen once. The sample was CD8+ T cells sorted from blood, taken at week 24, from a patient treated with tofacitinib. All receptors derive from a human donor with alopecia areata. Each CDR3 is given with its conserved first and last residue. D genes are given only for firm matches. For some rows the clone size is stated as once, few or many, or as a class when expanded; others skip it.

TRBJ2-3 | TRBV5-1 | 17 | - | - | CASSLVIGLPSTDTQYF | TGCGCCAGCAGCTTGGTAATAGGCCTTCCTAGCACAGATACGCAGTATTTT
TRBJ2-3 | TRBV27 | 14 | - | - | CASSLSTGTDTQYF | TGTGCCAGCAGTTTATCGACAGGCACAGATACGCAGTATTTT
TRBJ2-7 | TRBV13 | 13 | - | - | CASSWGYSYEQYF | TGTGCCAGCAGCTGGGGTTATTCCTACGAGCAGTACTTC
TRBJ1-1 | TRBV5-1 | 15 | few | TRBD1 | CASSWKQGLRLEAFF | TGCGCCAGCAGCTGGAAACAGGGGCTGAGACTTGAAGCTTTCTTT
TRBJ2-2 | TRBV15 | 17 | few | TRBD1 | CATSIGTGTGVAGELFF | TGTGCCACCAGCATAGGAACCGGGACAGGGGTAGCCGGGGAGCTGTTTTTT
TRBJ1-1 | TRBV7-9 | 11 | - | - | CASSLSPEAFF | TGTGCCAGCAGCTTATCTCCTGAAGCTTTCTTT
TRBJ2-3 | TRBV13 | 15 | - | TRBD1 | CASSFTGGGTDTQYF | TGTGCCAGCAGCTTCACAGGGGGCGGCACAGATACGCAGTATTTT
TRBJ2-1 | TRBV30 | 11 | few | - | CACPRENEQFF | TGTGCCTGCCCCCGGGAGAATGAGCAGTTCTTC
TRBJ1-1 | TRBV6-6 | 10 | - | - | CASLGTEAFF | TGTGCCAGCCTCGGGACTGAAGCTTTCTTT
TRBJ2-1 | TRBV2 | 15 | - | TRBD2 | CAIPAGGRNYNEQFF | TGTGCCATCCCCGCGGGGGGGCGTAACTACAATGAGCAGTTCTTC
TRBJ1-6 | TRBV2 | 13 | - | - | CASKGSSDSPLHF | TGTGCCAGCAAGGGTTCCTCGGATTCACCCCTCCACTTT
TRBJ1-5 | TRBV6-1 | 13 | - | - | CASTERGGEPQHF | TGTGCCAGCACCGAAAGGGGGGGGGAGCCCCAGCATTTT
TRBJ2-7 | TRBV6-5 | 15 | - | TRBD2 | CASSYTRGESYEQYF | TGTGCCAGCAGTTACACCCGGGGGGAATCCTACGAGCAGTACTTC
TRBJ1-3 | TRBV13 | 14 | - | - | CASSLGRGTDTIYF | TGTGCCAGCAGCTTAGGCAGGGGCACGGACACCATATATTTT
TRBJ2-7 | TRBV5-1 | 15 | - | - | CASSSNPGWANEQYF | TGCGCCAGCAGCTCAAACCCTGGGTGGGCCAACGAGCAGTACTTC
TRBJ1-2 | TRBV5-1 | 15 | few | - | CASSLGDRSPDGYTF | TGCGCCAGCAGCTTGGGTGACAGATCTCCGGATGGCTACACCTTC
TRBJ1-2 | TRBV7-9 | 13 | - | - | CASNFGDRGGYTF | TGTGCCAGCAACTTCGGGGATAGGGGTGGCTACACCTTC
TRBJ2-3 | TRBV7-3 | 13 | few | - | CASSLKATDTQYF | TGTGCCAGCAGCTTAAAAGCCACAGATACGCAGTATTTT
TRBJ1-1 | TRBV6-1 | 15 | - | TRBD1 | CASSVEDRGNTEAFF | TGTGCCAGCAGTGTGGAGGACAGGGGAAACACTGAAGCTTTCTTT
TRBJ1-5 | TRBV13 | 14 | few | - | CASSLRQSGQPQHF | TGTGCCAGCAGCTTACGACAGTCCGGTCAGCCCCAGCATTTT
TRBJ2-2 | TRBV5-5 | 13 | few | - | CASSFLLTGELFF | TGTGCCAGCAGCTTCCTGTTGACCGGGGAGCTGTTTTTT
TRBJ2-2 | TRBV27 | 13 | - | - | CARMNPAGRELFF | TGTGCCAGAATGAACCCGGCTGGGCGGGAGCTGTTTTTT
TRBJ1-6 | TRBV4-1 | 15 | once | - | CASSQGDRSNSPLHF | TGCGCCAGCAGCCAAGGTGACAGAAGTAATTCACCCCTCCACTTT
TRBJ1-2 | TRBV7-9 | 13 | - | - | CASSLENIGGYTF | TGTGCCAGCAGCTTAGAAAACATTGGGGGCTACACCTTC
TRBJ2-3 | TRBV9 | 10 | - | - | CASGGDTQYF | TGTGCCAGCGGAGGAGATACGCAGTATTTT
TRBJ2-7 | TRBV29-1 | 15 | - | - | CSVEGATDSLYEQYF | TGCAGCGTTGAAGGCGCGACAGATTCCCTCTACGAGCAGTACTTC
TRBJ2-3 | TRBV20-1 | 10 | - | - | CSARPDTQYF | TGCAGTGCTAGACCAGATACGCAGTATTTT
TRBJ2-5 | TRBV25-1 | 13 | - | TRBD1 | CASDTPGQGSQYF | TGTGCCAGCGACACACCGGGACAGGGATCCCAGTACTTC
TRBJ1-1 | TRBV6-6 | 12 | - | - | CASSMANTEAFF | TGTGCCAGCAGTATGGCGAACACTGAAGCTTTCTTT
TRBJ1-2 | TRBV10-3 | 15 | few | - | CAISLYRVSDYGYTF | TGTGCCATCAGTCTGTACAGGGTGTCGGACTATGGCTACACCTTC
TRBJ2-7 | TRBV27 | 14 | - | - | CASSFGAGLYEQYF | TGTGCCAGCAGTTTTGGGGCCGGCCTCTACGAGCAGTACTTC
TRBJ1-1 | TRBV14 | 17 | - | - | CASSQDPRQGMNTEAFF | TGTGCCAGCAGCCAGGACCCTCGGCAGGGAATGAACACTGAAGCTTTCTTT
TRBJ2-7 | TRBV14 | 14 | - | - | CASSQEVGAYEQYF | TGTGCCAGCAGCCAAGAGGTGGGGGCCTACGAGCAGTACTTC
TRBJ1-5 | TRBV2 | 16 | - | - | CASSELSTSSNQPQHF | TGTGCCAGCAGTGAGTTAAGTACAAGTAGCAATCAGCCCCAGCATTTT
TRBJ2-7 | TRBV13 | 14 | - | - | CASSLGQLETEQYF | TGTGCCAGCAGCTTAGGCCAGTTGGAAACCGAGCAGTACTTC
TRBJ1-3 | TRBV15 | 15 | - | - | CATSRDRELANTIYF | TGTGCCACCAGCAGAGACAGGGAACTCGCAAACACCATATATTTT
TRBJ2-3 | TRBV30 | 16 | - | TRBD1 | CAWSKTGGPSTDTQYF | TGTGCCTGGAGTAAAACAGGGGGACCTAGCACAGATACGCAGTATTTT
TRBJ2-1 | TRBV5-6 | 15 | - | - | CASSYGTGAYNEQFF | TGTGCCAGCAGTTACGGGACGGGAGCCTACAATGAGCAGTTCTTC
TRBJ2-2 | TRBV29-1 | 17 | few | TRBD2 | CSVGGGGGAPYTGELFF | TGCAGCGTTGGAGGCGGCGGGGGGGCCCCCTACACCGGGGAGCTGTTTTTT
TRBJ2-2 | TRBV4-1 | 14 | few | - | CASSQTEYTGELFF | TGCGCCAGCAGCCAAACAGAGTACACCGGGGAGCTGTTTTTT
TRBJ1-6 | TRBV13 | 15 | - | - | CASSLAGQLNSPLHF | TGTGCCAGCAGCTTAGCAGGACAGCTCAATTCACCCCTCCACTTT
TRBJ1-2 | TRBV7-9 | 14 | - | TRBD1 | CASSHKPGQGGYTF | TGTGCCAGCAGTCACAAACCGGGACAGGGGGGCTACACCTTC
TRBJ2-7 | TRBV5-1 | 15 | - | TRBD1 | CASSSGTGGHYEQYF | TGCGCCAGCAGCTCCGGGACAGGGGGCCACTACGAGCAGTACTTC
TRBJ2-7 | TRBV30 | 14 | - | TRBD1 | CACYPGQGNYEQYF | TGTGCCTGTTATCCGGGACAGGGGAACTACGAGCAGTACTTC
TRBJ2-3 | TRBV29-1 | 14 | - | - | CSVEGTRFTDTQYF | TGCAGCGTTGAAGGGACGCGGTTCACAGATACGCAGTATTTT
TRBJ2-7 | TRBV5-6 | 14 | - | - | CASSLGQETYEQYF | TGTGCCAGCAGCTTGGGGCAAGAGACCTACGAGCAGTACTTC
TRBJ1-2 | TRBV9 | 11 | few | - | CASRQGVGYTF | TGTGCCAGCAGGCAAGGTGTCGGCTACACCTTC
TRBJ1-2 | TRBV7-9 | 16 | - | - | CASSLARGPGFGGYTF | TGTGCCAGCAGCTTAGCAAGGGGACCGGGGTTTGGTGGCTACACCTTC
TRBJ2-2 | TRBV5-1 | 13 | few | - | CASSLHQTGELFF | TGCGCCAGCAGCTTGCATCAGACCGGGGAGCTGTTTTTT
TRBJ2-5 | TRBV7-6 | 12 | few | - | CASSPDIETQYF | TGTGCCAGCAGCCCTGACATAGAGACCCAGTACTTC
TRBJ1-6 | TRBV27 | 16 | few | - | CASSPQDSHYNSPLHF | TGTGCCAGCAGTCCACAGGACAGTCACTATAATTCACCCCTCCACTTT
TRBJ1-6 | TRBV6-5 | 14 | few | - | CASSAGPYNSPLHF | TGTGCCAGCAGTGCCGGGCCCTATAATTCACCCCTCCACTTT
TRBJ2-5 | TRBV2 | 12 | - | - | CASSGGEETQYF | TGTGCCAGCAGTGGGGGGGAAGAGACCCAGTACTTC
TRBJ2-1 | TRBV7-9 | 17 | few | - | CASSPVLRRSSYNEQFF | TGTGCCAGCAGCCCTGTACTGCGGAGGAGCTCCTACAATGAGCAGTTCTTC
TRBJ2-1 | TRBV27 | 13 | - | - | CASKTLHDNEQFF | TGTGCCAGCAAGACTTTACATGACAATGAGCAGTTCTTC
TRBJ2-7 | TRBV18 | 15 | - | TRBD1 | CASSPRIRGPDEQYF | TGTGCCAGCTCACCGCGAATCAGGGGGCCAGACGAGCAGTACTTC
TRBJ1-4 | TRBV7-9 | 16 | few | - | CASSSQAEGRGEKLFF | TGTGCCAGCAGCTCACAAGCGGAGGGACGAGGTGAAAAACTGTTTTTT
TRBJ2-7 | TRBV27 | 17 | - | - | CASSLSDHRVFPTGQYF | TGTGCCAGCAGTTTATCGGACCACAGGGTATTCCCGACTGGGCAGTACTTC
TRBJ2-7 | TRBV7-9 | 14 | - | TRBD1 | CASSSPQGAYEQYF | TGTGCCAGCAGTTCACCACAGGGGGCTTACGAGCAGTACTTC
TRBJ1-5 | TRBV30 | 14 | - | - | CAWSVLGTDQPQHF | TGTGCCTGGAGTGTACTAGGGACGGATCAGCCCCAGCATTTT